A selection of T cell receptor beta chains follows, all from one sample in a study of STAT5B mutations in CD4+ large granular lymphocyte leukemia. The assay was immunoSEQ multiplex PCR, and TCRdb's table has in-frame clones only and misses some. The sample yields about 34,000 clones, roughly three quarters seen once. Sequenced: CD4+ T cells from blood buffy coats. These receptor sequences come from a human donor in good health. The CDR3 runs from the conserved cysteine through the conserved F or W. The D gene is left open where the match is weak. Expanded clones get a size class; other rows say once, few or many, or leave the size out.

>NA|NA|13|TRBJ2-7|TRBV5-1
CASSYGEAYEQYF
TGCGCCAGCTCCTATGGTGAAGCCTACGAGCAGTACTTC
>NA|NA|16|TRBJ1-6|TRBV28
CASRPAGTPRYSPLHF
TGTGCCAGCAGGCCAGCCGGGACGCCGCGATATTCACCCCTCCACTTT
>NA|NA|13|TRBJ1-5|TRBV6-1
CASRSDRTTPQHF
TGTGCCAGCAGGAGCGACAGGACCACACCCCAGCATTTT
>NA|TRBD1|18|TRBJ1-6|TRBV5-1
CASSPTAGTGGTRSPLHF
TGCGCCAGCAGCCCCACCGCCGGGACAGGGGGTACTAGATCACCCCTCCACTTT
>NA|TRBD2|15|TRBJ2-3|TRBV7-9
CASSPGTSATDTQYF
TGTGCCAGCAGTCCCGGGACTAGCGCAACAGATACGCAGTATTTT
>NA|TRBD1|15|TRBJ2-3|TRBV5-1
CASSPDRGRADTQYF
TGCGCCAGCAGCCCCGACAGGGGGCGAGCGGATACGCAGTATTTT
>NA|NA|14|TRBJ1-6|TRBV9
CASSEGLHGSPLHF
TGTGCCAGCAGTGAAGGGCTTCATGGGTCACCCCTCCACTTT
>NA|TRBD1|15|TRBJ1-4|TRBV7-2
CASGRTGVANEKLFF
TGTGCCAGCGGCAGGACAGGGGTAGCTAATGAAAAACTGTTTTTT
>NA|NA|14|TRBJ2-7|TRBV18
CASSLSQGGYEQYF
TGTGCCAGCTCACTTAGTCAGGGAGGCTACGAGCAGTACTTC
>NA|NA|14|TRBJ1-4|TRBV29-1
CSAEGGQGGEKLFF
TGCAGCGCCGAGGGGGGCCAGGGAGGCGAAAAACTGTTTTTT
>NA|NA|15|TRBJ2-7|TRBV4-3
CASSQVVGGSYEQYF
TGCGCCAGCAGCCAAGTCGTCGGCGGTTCCTACGAGCAGTACTTC
>few|NA|13|TRBJ1-6|TRBV30
CAWSLGANSPLHF
TGTGCCTGGTCGTTAGGGGCTAATTCACCCCTCCACTTT
>NA|NA|12|TRBJ2-7|TRBV2
CASSLQEYEQYF
TGTGCCAGCAGTTTACAGGAGTACGAGCAGTACTTC
>once|NA|15|TRBJ2-2|TRBV2
CASSSQGRGTGELFF
TGTGCCAGCAGCTCCCAAGGCAGGGGAACCGGGGAGCTGTTTTTT
>NA|TRBD1|15|TRBJ2-5|TRBV27
CASSTAGQGAETQYF
TGTGCCAGCAGTACCGCGGGACAGGGTGCGGAGACCCAGTACTTC
>NA|TRBD1|13|TRBJ1-2|TRBV10-3
CAISELQGGGYTF
TGTGCCATCAGTGAGTTACAGGGGGGTGGCTACACCTTC
>NA|NA|16|TRBJ2-3|TRBV5-1
CASSPGTEITTDTQYF
TGCGCCAGCAGCCCCGGGACGGAGATTACCACAGATACGCAGTATTTT